This T cell receptor (beta chain) originates from a study of blood T cell repertoires in COVID-19. Background on the study: Researchers got acute and convalescent COVID-19 samples from the United States, Italy and Spain. T cells, B-cell-depleted T cells, or PBMCs supplied cDNA or gDNA.

The CDR3 has 16 residues. The germline V gene has CDR1 SNHLY and CDR2 FYNNEI. With 1 base removed from V and 2 bases from J, the gap between germline ends came to 13 bases. Authors' methods: Using reference gene primer amplification, nucleated cell counts were estimated. Assay: immunoSEQ multiplex PCR; the TCRdb copy retains only in-frame clones and omits some. That table furnishes V, J and clone size, whereas the DNA furnished D and trimming. The table shows some 94,000 clones, with approximately 90% occurring only once. This clone was counted between two and nine times. Material: peripheral blood. The TCR originated in a human donor in a cohort sampled during active COVID-19. The J gene is TRBJ2-3, the V gene TRBV2; D might be TRBD2 (7 bases). CDR3 in DNA: TGTGCCAGCAGTGAAGGCAGCGGGACAAACACAGATACGCAGTATTTT. It translates to CASSEGSGTNTDTQYF.